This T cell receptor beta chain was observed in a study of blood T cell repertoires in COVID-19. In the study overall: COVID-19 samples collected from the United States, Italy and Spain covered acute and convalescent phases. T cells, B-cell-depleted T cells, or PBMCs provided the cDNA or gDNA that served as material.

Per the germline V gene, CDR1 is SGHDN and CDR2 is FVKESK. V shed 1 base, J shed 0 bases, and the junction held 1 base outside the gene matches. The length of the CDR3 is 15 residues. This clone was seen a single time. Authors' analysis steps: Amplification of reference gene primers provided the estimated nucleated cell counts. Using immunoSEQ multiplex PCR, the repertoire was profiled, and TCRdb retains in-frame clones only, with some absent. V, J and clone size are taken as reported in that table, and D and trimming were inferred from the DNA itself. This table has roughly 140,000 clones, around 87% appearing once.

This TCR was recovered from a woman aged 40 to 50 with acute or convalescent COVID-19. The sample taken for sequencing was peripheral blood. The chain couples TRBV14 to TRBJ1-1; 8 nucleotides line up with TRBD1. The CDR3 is CASSQGDRMNTEAFF. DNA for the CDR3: TGTGCCAGCAGCCAAGGGGACAGGATGAACACTGAAGCTTTCTTT.